Presented here are 20 T cell receptor beta chains from one specimen sequenced in a study of T cells after yellow fever vaccination. Each CDR3 protein gets one entry after TCRdb re-called the 5' RACE reads with MiXCR. The sample contains nearly 550,000 distinct CDR3 sequences, over 15% of which appear only once. Sequenced material: PBMCs, taken 15 days after the yellow fever booster vaccination. All receptors come from a man under 40 who received the YFV17D yellow fever vaccine.

This rearrangement joins TRBV5-1 to TRBJ2-1; 10 bases are a match to TRBD1. The germline gives CDR1 SGHRS, CDR2 YFSETQ. This CDR3 is built from 15 residues. The ends lost 1 base at V and 5 bases at J; junction bases unmatched: 3. CDR3 DNA sequence: TGCGCCAGCAGCTTGTTTGGGACAGGGGACAATGAGCAGTTCTTC. It codes for CASSLFGTGDNEQFF.

This clonotype appeared a few times. This chain links TRBV28 with TRBJ1-1; D uncertain. CDR3 size: 17 residues. Germline V gives CDR1 MDHEN, CDR2 SYDVKM. V was clipped by 4 bases and J by 3 bases, with 21 bases between them. CDR3 DNA sequence: TGTGCCAGCAGTTCCCCCTTTTTTCAAAGAAGAGACACTGAAGCTTTCTTT. Translating it yields CASSSPFFQRRDTEAFF.

This clonotype was observed a handful of times. This chain links TRBV7-2 with TRBJ2-7; no reliable D call. This CDR3 is built from 14 residues. Germline assignment: CDR1 SGHTA and CDR2 FQGNSA. V shed 5 bases and J shed 3 bases, with 14 bases lying between them. CDR3 nucleotides: TGTGCCAGCAGCCGTCCTAGTTCATACTACGAGCAGTACTTC. Protein sequence: CASSRPSSYYEQYF.

V gene TRBV29-1 combines with J gene TRBJ1-2, with D possibly matching TRBD1 (6 bases). From germline, CDR1 is SQVTM and CDR2 ANQGSEA. Trimming removed 0 bases at V and 4 bases at J, with 24 bases between. The CDR3 length is 18 residues. This CDR3 is CSVEDPRGGRGDLYGYTF. The DNA for the CDR3 is TGCAGCGTTGAAGATCCCCGCGGGGGCAGGGGAGACCTCTATGGCTACACCTTC.

J is TRBJ2-3 and V is TRBV5-6; 11 nucleotides align to TRBD2. Germline V lookup: CDR1 SGHDT, CDR2 YYEEEE. The length of the CDR3 is 17 residues. Unmatched junction bases numbered 7, after V lost 2 bases and J lost 2 bases. The CDR3 is CASSFRILAGATDTQYF. CDR3 DNA: TGTGCCAGCAGCTTTAGAATACTAGCGGGAGCCACAGATACGCAGTATTTT.

This clonotype was observed a handful of times. CDR3 sequence: CASSSKLSMDEQYF. The CDR3 DNA sequence: TGTGCCAGCAGTTCCAAGCTATCAATGGACGAGCAGTACTTC. The chain uses TRBV12-3 or TRBV12-4 and TRBJ2-7, with D uncertain. V dropped 4 bases and J dropped 5 bases, with 15 bases sitting between them. The CDR3 covers 14 residues.

This clonotype has ten or more counts. The CDR3 DNA sequence: TGCGCCAGCAGCCACGTTGGAGGGGCAAGAGGAGAGACCCAGTACTTC. This translates into CASSHVGGARGETQYF. This chain joins TRBV4-1 and TRBJ2-5; the D gene is possibly TRBD2 (6 bases). Germline V CDR1 and CDR2: MGHRA, YSYEKL. The CDR3 runs to 16 residues. With 3 bases removed from V and 4 bases from J, the gap between germline ends came to 18 bases.

This clonotype showed up just a few times. V usage is TRBV20-1 and J usage is TRBJ2-5; 16 nucleotides align to TRBD2. Germline V gene lookup returns CDR1 DFQATT and CDR2 SNEGSKA (reference sequence). The CDR3 is made up of 15 amino acids. Trimming removed 5 bases from V and 4 bases from J; junction bases left unmatched: 4. This chain's CDR3 is CSAGTSGRARETQYF. The CDR3 nucleotides read TGCAGTGCTGGGACTAGCGGGAGGGCCCGAGAGACCCAGTACTTC.

This clonotype was observed a few times. The rearrangement joins TRBV7-9 to TRBJ2-7; TRBD1 agrees at 7 bases. V lost 8 bases to trimming and J lost 5 bases; unmatched junction nucleotides: 6. Germline loops: CDR1 SEHNR, CDR2 FQNEAQ (reference sequence). The CDR3 has 12 amino acids. Here the CDR3 reads CASSDRVHEQYF. For the CDR3, the DNA is TGTGCCAGCTCCGACAGGGTCCACGAGCAGTACTTC.

A few counts support this clonotype. V and J are TRBV7-2 and TRBJ1-1, with D perhaps TRBD1 (5 bases). The CDR3 length is 15 residues. Germline V gene sequence: CDR1 SGHTA, CDR2 FQGNSA. V was trimmed by 4 bases and J by 6 bases, leaving 18 bases between them. DNA of the CDR3: TGTGCCAGCAGCTCTAGACTGCAAGGGGATGCTGAAGCTTTCTTT. Amino acids: CASSSRLQGDAEAFF. Filled out from reference TRBV7-2 and TRBJ1-1, the complete variable domain reads GAGVSQSPSNKVTEKGKDVELRCDPISGHTALYWYRQSLGQGLEFLIYFQGNSAPDKSGLPSDRFSAERTGGSVSTLTIQRTQQEDSAVYLCASSSRLQGDAEAFFGQGTRLTVV.

This clonotype was picked up a small number of times. The chain combines TRBV5-1 with TRBJ2-1, with D unresolved. CDR3 length: 13 residues. V dropped 0 bases and J dropped 4 bases, with 5 bases sitting between them. CDR1 and CDR2 (germline): SGHRS, YFSETQ. CDR3 loop: CASSLDWYNEQFF. CDR3 nucleotide sequence: TGCGCCAGCAGCTTGGACTGGTACAATGAGCAGTTCTTC.

The CDR3, as DNA: TGTGCCAGCAGTTATGGTTCCAGGGCGAACACTGAAGCTTTCTTT. It codes for CASSYGSRANTEAFF. V usage is TRBV6-5 and J usage is TRBJ1-1; D is perhaps TRBD1 (5 bases). This CDR3 is built from 15 residues. CDR1 is MNHEY, CDR2 SVGAGI, per germline. V was cut by 3 bases and J by 1 base, with 12 bases left in between.

This clonotype showed up just a few times. The J gene is TRBJ2-5, the V gene TRBV29-1; TRBD1 aligns across 7 bases. Germline V gene lookup returns CDR1 SQVTM and CDR2 ANQGSEA. The V gene end was trimmed by 3 bases and the J gene end by 4 bases; junction bases not matched to a gene: 5. This CDR3 comprises 13 residues. The CDR3 loop is CSVDDRVGETQYF. The CDR3 nucleotides are TGCAGCGTTGATGACAGGGTGGGAGAGACCCAGTACTTC.

This chain uses TRBV6-1 with TRBJ2-7; TRBD2 matches at 10 bases. Losses at the gene ends were 6 bases for V and 0 bases for J; bases not matched to a gene: 11. The CDR3 is 17 residues long. Germline assignment: CDR1 MNHNS and CDR2 SASEGT. The CDR3 spells CASSHRTSGLVSYEQYF. CDR3 DNA sequence: TGTGCCAGCAGCCACAGGACTAGCGGCCTTGTCTCCTACGAGCAGTACTTC.

This clonotype was counted a few times. The rearrangement uses TRBV15 and TRBJ2-7; TRBD1 might be the D (5 bases). Per germline, CDR1 LNHNV and CDR2 YYDKDF (reference sequence). Trimming pared 3 bases from V and 0 bases from J, leaving 9 bases between. This CDR3 spans 14 amino acids. The CDR3 bases are TGTGCCACCAGCAGCAGACAGTTCTCCTACGAGCAGTACTTC. Residues: CATSSRQFSYEQYF.

This chain joins TRBV19 and TRBJ2-3; TRBD2 aligns across 8 bases. Germline V gene data show CDR1 as LNHDA and CDR2 as SQIVND (reference sequence). CDR3 length: 15 residues. Losses at the gene ends were 2 bases for V and 3 bases for J; bases not matched to a gene: 4. The CDR3 region has the DNA TGTGCCAGTAGTATAACGGGACTAGAAACAGATACGCAGTATTTT. The encoded protein is CASSITGLETDTQYF.

This clonotype was observed a handful of times. CDR3 sequence reads: CASSYYNKDNEQFF. The CDR3 DNA is TGTGCCAGCAGTTACTATAACAAGGACAATGAGCAGTTCTTC. V gene TRBV6-5 combines with J gene TRBJ2-1; D not certain. The CDR3 loop spans 14 amino acids. Germline V CDR1 and CDR2: MNHEY, SVGAGI. V was shortened by 1 base and J by 5 bases, with 9 bases between the two germline ends.

The table lists this clonotype with many counts. The genes are TRBV18 and TRBJ2-5; D not certain. The germline V gene has CDR1 KGHSH and CDR2 LQKENI. The CDR3 runs to 13 residues. V dropped 6 bases and J dropped 2 bases, with 10 bases sitting between them. CDR3 in DNA: TGTGCCAGCTCCCCGGATTCTCAAGAGACCCAGTACTTC. This encodes CASSPDSQETQYF.

This sequence joins TRBV21-1 and TRBJ2-2; whether TRBD1, the table's D call, matches the DNA was not checked. TRBV21-1 is marked as a pseudogene. The CDR3 consists of 16 residues. The CDR3 loop is CASSKSGRGGTGELFF. In nucleotides, the CDR3 is TGTGCCAGCAGCAAAAGTGGTAGGGGGGGCACCGGGGAGCTGTTTTTT.

The chain recombines TRBV5-1 with TRBJ2-3; TRBD2 matches at 9 bases. V dropped 4 bases and J dropped 3; count of bases not matched to a gene: 3. Germline V gives CDR1 SGHRS, CDR2 YFSETQ. The CDR3 has 14 residues. CDR3 residues: CASSGGRATDTQYF. CDR3 nucleotides: TGCGCCAGCAGCGGCGGGAGGGCGACAGATACGCAGTATTTT.